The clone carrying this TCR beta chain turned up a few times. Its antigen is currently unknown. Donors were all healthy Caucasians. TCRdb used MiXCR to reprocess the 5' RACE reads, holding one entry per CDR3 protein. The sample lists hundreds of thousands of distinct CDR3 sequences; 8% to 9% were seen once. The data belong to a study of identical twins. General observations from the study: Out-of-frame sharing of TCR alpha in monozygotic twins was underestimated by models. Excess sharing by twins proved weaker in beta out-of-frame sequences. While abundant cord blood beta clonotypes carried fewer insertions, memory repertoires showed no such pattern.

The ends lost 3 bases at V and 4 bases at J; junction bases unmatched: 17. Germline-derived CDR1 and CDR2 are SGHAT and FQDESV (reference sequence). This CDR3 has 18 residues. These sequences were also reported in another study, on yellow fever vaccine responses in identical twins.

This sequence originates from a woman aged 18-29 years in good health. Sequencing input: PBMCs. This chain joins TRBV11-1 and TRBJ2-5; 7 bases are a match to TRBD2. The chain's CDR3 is CASSLMASGPLVRETQYF. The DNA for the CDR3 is TGTGCCAGCAGCTTGATGGCTAGCGGACCCCTCGTTAGAGAGACCCAGTACTTC.